This TCR beta chain comes out of a study of technical replicates of blood from several donors. The method was immunoSEQ multiplex PCR; TCRdb's version includes in-frame clones alone and lacks a portion of them. The profile shows some 70,000 clones, 91% of them singletons. CDR3 length: 14 residues. CDR1 is MNHEY and CDR2 is SMNVEV in the germline V gene (reference sequence). Trimming took 6 bases from V and 2 from J, leaving 11 bases between them. The chain combines TRBV27 with TRBJ1-5; D is possibly TRBD1 (6 bases). The receptor was derived from a human donor in good health. Some clones in this sample may be carry-over from other donors' samples. The sequenced sample consisted of PBMCs. CDR3 in DNA: TGTGCCAGCAGAGGGGGTTGGGGCAATCAGCCCCAGCATTTT. Encoded protein: CASRGGWGNQPQHF.